This entry is about one T cell receptor beta chain. The antigen is unknown. This entry belongs to a study of T cells in localized non-small cell lung cancer. Study-level points and caveats: Higher T cell density in the blood was associated with longer overall survival, whereas higher adjacent-lung clonality associated with shorter survival.

In germline, CDR1 is SQVTM, CDR2 ANQGSEA. Trimming shortened V by 6 bases and J by 3 bases, and 11 bases separated the two germline ends. The CDR3 contains 12 residues. Libraries were prepared by immunoSEQ multiplex PCR; TCRdb keeps only in-frame clonotypes and omits some of them. In the table there are under 100,000 clones, about 88% of which are singletons. The V and J genes are TRBV29-1 and TRBJ2-5; TRBD1 might be the D (6 bases). The TCR was taken from a woman aged 40-75 years with stage I squamous cell lung carcinoma. Material: peripheral blood, obtained before any cancer treatment. Here the CDR3 DNA reads TGCAGCGTCGTTCCAGGGGAAGAGACCCAGTACTTC. This sequence encodes CSVVPGEETQYF.